The 31 T cell receptor beta chains below were found in one sample sequenced in a study of radiation and T cells in renal cell carcinoma. Libraries were prepared by immunoSEQ multiplex PCR; TCRdb keeps only in-frame clonotypes and omits some of them. The sample lists 130,000 to 150,000 clones, around nine tenths occurring once. Time point in this sample: baseline pretreatment blood. Treatment given: 15 Gy SBRT to primary tumor, nephrectomy 4 weeks later. The sample here was blood, taken from a patient whose treatment included radiotherapy and nephrectomy. The receptors stem from a woman aged 50 to 65 with renal cell carcinoma.

The chain is built from TRBV5-1 and TRBJ1-4; D call uncertain. Trimming removed 0 bases at V and 7 bases at J, with 7 bases between. Looked up from germline, CDR1 is SGHRS and CDR2 is YFSETQ. The CDR3 is 13 amino acids. The CDR3, as DNA: TGCGCCAGCAGCTTGGTACCGGTTGAAAAACTGTTTTTT. Encoded protein: CASSLVPVEKLFF. Full variable domain (rest looked up from reference TRBV5-1 and TRBJ1-4): KAGVTQTPRYLIKTRGQQVTLSCSPISGHRSVSWYQQTPGQGLQFLFEYFSETQRNKGNFPGRFSGRQFSNSRSEMNVSTLELGDSALYLCASSLVPVEKLFFGSGTQLSVL.

The chain recombines TRBV9 with TRBJ1-1; no clear D. Germline CDR1 reads SGDLS; CDR2 reads YYNGEE. This CDR3 is 14 amino acids long. The ends were cut back, 4 bases at V and 4 bases at J, with 14 bases in the middle. CDR3 loop: CASSYTPDGTEAFF. CDR3 DNA sequence: TGTGCCAGCAGCTATACCCCGGATGGCACTGAAGCTTTCTTT.

The chain uses TRBV19 and TRBJ2-2; D ambiguous. Looked up from germline, CDR1 is LNHDA and CDR2 is SQIVND (reference sequence). Trimming removed 6 bases at V and 3 bases at J, with 2 bases between. The CDR3 has 11 residues. This CDR3 is CASRYTGELFF. DNA of the CDR3: TGTGCCAGTAGATACACCGGGGAGCTGTTTTTT.

This clone was observed once. The gene calls are TRBV4-2 and TRBJ2-3, with 7 bases fitting TRBD1. Germline-derived CDR1 and CDR2 are LGHNA and YNFKEQ. The ends lost 1 base at V and 2 bases at J; junction bases unmatched: 3. The CDR3 consists of 15 residues. For the CDR3, the DNA is TGTGCCAGCAGCCAAGGACAGGGACCCACAGATACGCAGTATTTT. Amino acid sequence: CASSQGQGPTDTQYF.

The J gene is TRBJ2-1, the V gene TRBV21-1. TRBV21-1 is reported as a pseudogene. This CDR3 contains 13 residues. The CDR3 here is CASSNLYADEQFF. The CDR3 nucleotides are TGTGCCAGCAGCAACTTATACGCCGATGAGCAGTTCTTC.

This clone has a handful of counts. CDR3 loop: CAWSGDRGLHQPQHF. As DNA, the CDR3 is TGTGCCTGGAGTGGAGACAGGGGGCTACATCAGCCCCAGCATTTT. The chain employs TRBV30 and TRBJ1-5, with 10 bases identical to TRBD1. Germline V gene data show CDR1 as GTSNPN and CDR2 as SVGIG (reference sequence). After removal of 1 base from V and 5 bases from J, the junction contained 5 bases not matched to a gene. The CDR3 sequence is 15 residues long.

The chain employs TRBV6-6 and TRBJ1-1, with unresolved D. V was shortened by 6 bases and J by 4 bases, with 15 bases between the two germline ends. The CDR3 runs 14 residues. From germline, CDR1 is MNHNY and CDR2 SVGAGI (reference sequence). The CDR3 spells CASSRPGRSTEAFF. As DNA, the CDR3 is TGTGCCAGCAGCCGCCCCGGCAGATCCACTGAAGCTTTCTTT.

This sequence joins TRBV5-4 and TRBJ1-3; no reliable D call. V was trimmed by 1 base and J by 3 bases, leaving 17 bases between them. The CDR3 has 17 residues. Looked up from germline, CDR1 is SGHNT and CDR2 is YYREEE (reference sequence). In DNA form, the CDR3 reads TGTGCCAGCAGCTTGAGTCCTATTGGGAAACTTGGAAACACCATATATTTT. This codes for CASSLSPIGKLGNTIYF.

The chain has TRBV11-3 and TRBJ2-5; D unresolved. Germline V lookup: CDR1 SGHNT, CDR2 YENEEA. Trimming took 5 bases from V and 5 from J, leaving 12 bases between them. The CDR3 has 13 residues. The CDR3 DNA reads TGTGCCAGCAGCCCCTTAGGAGAGGAGACCCAGTACTTC. It translates to CASSPLGEETQYF. The full variable domain, rest sourced from reference TRBV11-3 and TRBJ2-5, is EAGVVQSPRYKIIEKKQPVAFWCNPISGHNTLYWYLQNLGQGPELLIRYENEEAVDDSQLPKDRFSAERLKGVDSTLKIQPAELGDSAVYLCASSPLGEETQYFGPGTRLLVL.

Worth noting for this clone: The identical CDR3 is also encoded by other nucleotide sequences in the sample. The chain recombines TRBV6-1 with TRBJ1-1; D is unclear. CDR1 and CDR2 (germline): MNHNS, SASEGT. The CDR3 has 13 residues. V shed 3 bases and J shed 4 bases, with 9 bases lying between them. In DNA form, the CDR3 reads TGTGCCAGCAGTGACAGAGTACCCACTGAAGCTTTCTTT. Amino acids: CASSDRVPTEAFF.

The chain employs TRBV4-1 and TRBJ2-2; D gene uncertain. Trimming left V 2 bases short and J 1 base short, with 17 bases between. Germline V gives CDR1 MGHRA, CDR2 YSYEKL. CDR3 length: 18 amino acids. The CDR3 sequence is CASSQTQKPLMNTGELFF. DNA for the CDR3: TGCGCCAGCAGCCAAACGCAGAAACCCCTGATGAACACCGGGGAGCTGTTTTTT.

The rearrangement joins TRBV7-2 to TRBJ2-7; D unclear. The CDR3 has 14 residues. From germline, CDR1 is SGHTA and CDR2 FQGNSA. Trimming took 0 bases from V and 2 from J, leaving 8 bases between them. CDR3 nucleotide sequence: TGTGCCAGCAGCTTAGCGGGGATTACCTACGAGCAGTACTTC. As protein: CASSLAGITYEQYF.

J is TRBJ1-3 and V is TRBV30; maybe TRBD1 (5 bases). This CDR3 region has 13 residues. V lost 2 bases to trimming and J lost 2 bases, with 7 bases between them. Germline V lookup: CDR1 GTSNPN, CDR2 SVGIG (reference sequence). As DNA, the CDR3 is TGTGCCTGGAGTTCAGGGACTGGAAACACCATATATTTT. Translating gives CAWSSGTGNTIYF. Full variable domain (remainder filled in from reference TRBV30 and TRBJ1-3): SQTIHQWPATLVQPVGSPLSLECTVEGTSNPNLYWYRQAAGRGLQLLFYSVGIGQISSEVPQNLSASRPQDRQFILSSKKLLLSDSGFYLCAWSSGTGNTIYFGEGSWLTVV.

The chain employs TRBV4-3 and TRBJ2-5; D gene unclear. Looked up from germline, CDR1 is LGHNA and CDR2 is YSLEER. Trimming pared 0 bases from V and 4 bases from J, leaving 9 bases between. The CDR3 contains 14 residues. CDR3 bases: TGCGCCAGCAGCCAAGATATAGGTGTAGAGACCCAGTACTTC. This sequence encodes CASSQDIGVETQYF.

The V gene is TRBV18, the J gene TRBJ1-2; D possibly corresponds to TRBD1 (5 bases). The CDR3 extends over 14 amino acids. Per the germline V gene, CDR1 is KGHSH and CDR2 is LQKENI. Trimming took off 3 bases at V and 8 bases at J, with 16 bases between the two ends. The CDR3 loop reads CASSPTEVGIGYTF. CDR3 sequence (DNA): TGTGCCAGCTCACCGACAGAAGTCGGCATAGGCTACACCTTC.

This sequence joins TRBV9 and TRBJ1-5; D unresolved. Trimming left V 0 bases short and J 10 bases short, with 14 bases between. Germline V CDR1 and CDR2: SGDLS, YYNGEE. The CDR3 consists of 14 residues. This CDR3 is CASSVGAGSGPQHF. The CDR3 nucleotides read TGTGCCAGCAGCGTAGGTGCGGGCTCGGGACCCCAGCATTTT.

The rearrangement joins TRBV2 to TRBJ1-1; D is unresolved. CDR3 length: 13 amino acids. Per the germline V gene, CDR1 is SNHLY and CDR2 is FYNNEI. V was shortened by 7 bases and J by 0 bases, with 9 bases between the two germline ends. CDR3 protein: CASTPGLNTEAFF. As DNA, the CDR3 is TGTGCCAGCACCCCGGGCCTGAACACTGAAGCTTTCTTT. Filled out from reference TRBV2 and TRBJ1-1, the complete variable domain reads EPEVTQTPSHQVTQMGQEVILRCVPISNHLYFYWYRQILGQKVEFLVSFYNNEISEKSEIFDDQFSVERPDGSNFTLKIRSTKLEDSAMYFCASTPGLNTEAFFGQGTRLTVV.

The rearrangement uses TRBV28 and TRBJ1-6; possible D gene TRBD1, 5 bases. Germline CDR1 reads MDHEN; CDR2 reads SYDVKM. The length of the CDR3 is 15 residues. With 4 bases removed from V and 6 bases from J, the gap between germline ends came to 13 bases. CDR3 DNA sequence: TGTGCCAGCAGTTCGATGGGACCGAGTAATTCACCCCTCCACTTT. Its protein product is CASSSMGPSNSPLHF.

The chain has TRBV9 and TRBJ2-7, with D unresolved. This CDR3 has 14 residues. The ends were cut back, 0 bases at V and 6 bases at J, with 13 bases in the middle. Germline V gene sequence: CDR1 SGDLS, CDR2 YYNGEE. For the CDR3, the DNA is TGTGCCAGCAGCGTAGAGGCAAGCAGTGCCGAGCAGTACTTC. Its translation is CASSVEASSAEQYF.

The rearrangement links TRBV5-1 to TRBJ2-3; D tentatively reads TRBD1 or TRBD2 (5 bases each). V gave up 2 bases and J gave up 4 bases, with 11 bases separating them. Germline assignment: CDR1 SGHRS and CDR2 YFSETQ. The CDR3 runs to 14 residues. The CDR3 loop reads CASSFEGSPDTQYF. CDR3 DNA sequence: TGCGCCAGCAGCTTTGAGGGGAGTCCAGATACGCAGTATTTT.

The chain has TRBV21-1 and TRBJ1-2; TRBD1, the table's D call, was not compared with the DNA. TRBV21-1 is reported as a pseudogene. The CDR3 consists of 15 residues. CDR3 region: CASSSRTGGSYGYTF. The CDR3 DNA follows: TGTGCCAGCAGCTCCCGGACAGGGGGCTCATATGGCTACACCTTC.

As DNA, the CDR3 is TGTGCCAGCAGCTTGGAGGCAGCGACCTACGAGCAGTACTTC. Translated, it gives CASSLEAATYEQYF. The chain recombines TRBV5-4 with TRBJ2-7; D is ambiguous. Trimming took off 0 bases at V and 2 bases at J, with 9 bases between the two ends. CDR3 length equals 14 residues. CDR1 is SGHNT, CDR2 YYREEE, per germline (reference sequence). The complete variable domain, with remaining parts taken from reference TRBV5-4 and TRBJ2-7, reads ETGVTQSPTHLIKTRGQQVTLRCSSQSGHNTVSWYQQALGQGPQFIFQYYREEENGRGNFPPRFSGLQFPNYSSELNVNALELDDSALYLCASSLEAATYEQYFGPGTRLTVT.

V usage is TRBV6-1 and J usage is TRBJ1-4; no clear D. This CDR3 is 15 amino acids long. Trimming shortened V by 1 base and J by 0 bases, and 6 bases separated the two germline ends. Germline values: CDR1 MNHNS, CDR2 SASEGT. The CDR3 nucleotides are TGTGCCAGCAGTGAAGGATTTGCAACTAATGAAAAACTGTTTTTT. Its protein product is CASSEGFATNEKLFF.

The gene calls are TRBV30 and TRBJ2-6, with no clear D. CDR1 GTSNPN and CDR2 SVGIG come from the germline V gene (reference sequence). CDR3 size: 12 residues. V shed 4 bases and J shed 3 bases, with 4 bases lying between them. CDR3 protein: CAWTSGANVLTF. DNA of the CDR3: TGTGCCTGGACGAGTGGGGCCAACGTCCTGACTTTC.

The rearrangement links TRBV2 to TRBJ2-5; no reliable D call. This CDR3 has 12 amino acids. The germline CDR1 and CDR2 sequences are SNHLY and FYNNEI. Deletions cut 5 bases from V and 2 bases from J, with 6 bases between. The CDR3 protein is CASSHNQETQYF. The CDR3, as DNA: TGTGCCAGCAGTCATAATCAAGAGACCCAGTACTTC. The entire variable domain, with the rest obtained from reference TRBV2 and TRBJ2-5, is as follows: EPEVTQTPSHQVTQMGQEVILRCVPISNHLYFYWYRQILGQKVEFLVSFYNNEISEKSEIFDDQFSVERPDGSNFTLKIRSTKLEDSAMYFCASSHNQETQYFGPGTRLLVL.

The chain combines TRBV4-1 with TRBJ1-4, with a possible D match to TRBD1 (5 bases). This CDR3 is built from 15 residues. The V end lost 1 base, the J end lost 8 bases, and 14 bases lay between the germline ends. Germline lookup yields CDR1 MGHRA and CDR2 YSYEKL. The CDR3 sequence is CASSQGGVQGEKLFF. CDR3 coding DNA: TGCGCCAGCAGCCAAGGTGGGGTCCAGGGCGAAAAACTGTTTTTT.

The chain carries TRBV7-8 and TRBJ1-1; D may be TRBD1 (5 bases). The V gene's germline CDR1 is SGHVS and CDR2 FQNEAQ. This CDR3 spans 13 amino acids. V lost 5 bases and J lost 8, with 15 bases in between. The CDR3 region has the DNA TGTGCCAGCAGCCGAACCCGGGACGGGGAAGCTTTCTTT. Its protein is CASSRTRDGEAFF.

V gene TRBV6-5 combines with J gene TRBJ2-4; tentative D call: TRBD1 (5 bases). The CDR3 consists of 11 residues. CDR1 and CDR2 (germline): MNHEY, SVGAGI. The V end lost 6 bases, the J end lost 14 bases, and 14 bases lay between the germline ends. CDR3 loop: CASRSTGWEYF. The CDR3 DNA reads as TGTGCCAGCAGATCAACAGGTTGGGAGTACTTC.

CDR3 amino acids: CATSGGREQFF. The CDR3 region has the DNA TGTGCCACAAGTGGAGGGAGAGAGCAGTTCTTC. V and J are TRBV2 and TRBJ2-1, with D perhaps matching TRBD2 (6 bases). Trimming stripped 10 bases from V and 10 bases from J, with 14 bases between. The V gene's germline CDR1 is SNHLY and CDR2 FYNNEI. The CDR3 loop spans 11 amino acids.

This sequence joins TRBV7-2 and TRBJ1-5; 9 nucleotides agree with TRBD1. V dropped 2 bases and J dropped 4; count of bases not matched to a gene: 6. The V gene's germline CDR1 is SGHTA and CDR2 FQGNSA. The CDR3 has 16 residues. This chain's CDR3 is CASSLRGTGSNQPQHF. In nucleotides, the CDR3 is TGTGCCAGCAGCTTAAGAGGGACAGGGAGTAATCAGCCCCAGCATTTT.

This sequence joins TRBV19 and TRBJ1-5; 11 positions agree with TRBD1. CDR3 length: 13 amino acids. The V gene's germline CDR1 is LNHDA and CDR2 SQIVND (reference sequence). V shed 6 bases, J shed 6 bases, and the junction held 1 base outside the gene matches. The DNA of the CDR3 is TGTGCCAGTAGGGGGACAGGGGGTCAGCCCCAGCATTTT. Amino acid sequence: CASRGTGGQPQHF.